This T cell receptor (beta chain) was identified during a study of tumor-infiltrating lymphocytes in oesophageal squamous cell carcinoma. TCRdb processed the PCR reads anew with MiXCR; each CDR3 protein has one entry. The sample includes about 11,000 distinct CDR3 sequences, around half of them seen just once. CDR1 is SGHVS and CDR2 is FQNEAQ in the germline V gene. The length of the CDR3 is 14 residues. The rearrangement joins TRBV7-8 to TRBJ2-3; 11 bases fit TRBD2. The DNA end is a closer match to TRBJ2-7, so the J assignment may be wrong. The TCR originated in a male donor with esophageal squamous cell carcinoma. Specimen: esophageal tumor tissue. CDR3 sequence: CASSSLAGAVEQYF. CDR3 nucleotide sequence: TGTGCCAGCAGCTCACTAGCGGGAGCGGTCGAGCAGTACTTC.